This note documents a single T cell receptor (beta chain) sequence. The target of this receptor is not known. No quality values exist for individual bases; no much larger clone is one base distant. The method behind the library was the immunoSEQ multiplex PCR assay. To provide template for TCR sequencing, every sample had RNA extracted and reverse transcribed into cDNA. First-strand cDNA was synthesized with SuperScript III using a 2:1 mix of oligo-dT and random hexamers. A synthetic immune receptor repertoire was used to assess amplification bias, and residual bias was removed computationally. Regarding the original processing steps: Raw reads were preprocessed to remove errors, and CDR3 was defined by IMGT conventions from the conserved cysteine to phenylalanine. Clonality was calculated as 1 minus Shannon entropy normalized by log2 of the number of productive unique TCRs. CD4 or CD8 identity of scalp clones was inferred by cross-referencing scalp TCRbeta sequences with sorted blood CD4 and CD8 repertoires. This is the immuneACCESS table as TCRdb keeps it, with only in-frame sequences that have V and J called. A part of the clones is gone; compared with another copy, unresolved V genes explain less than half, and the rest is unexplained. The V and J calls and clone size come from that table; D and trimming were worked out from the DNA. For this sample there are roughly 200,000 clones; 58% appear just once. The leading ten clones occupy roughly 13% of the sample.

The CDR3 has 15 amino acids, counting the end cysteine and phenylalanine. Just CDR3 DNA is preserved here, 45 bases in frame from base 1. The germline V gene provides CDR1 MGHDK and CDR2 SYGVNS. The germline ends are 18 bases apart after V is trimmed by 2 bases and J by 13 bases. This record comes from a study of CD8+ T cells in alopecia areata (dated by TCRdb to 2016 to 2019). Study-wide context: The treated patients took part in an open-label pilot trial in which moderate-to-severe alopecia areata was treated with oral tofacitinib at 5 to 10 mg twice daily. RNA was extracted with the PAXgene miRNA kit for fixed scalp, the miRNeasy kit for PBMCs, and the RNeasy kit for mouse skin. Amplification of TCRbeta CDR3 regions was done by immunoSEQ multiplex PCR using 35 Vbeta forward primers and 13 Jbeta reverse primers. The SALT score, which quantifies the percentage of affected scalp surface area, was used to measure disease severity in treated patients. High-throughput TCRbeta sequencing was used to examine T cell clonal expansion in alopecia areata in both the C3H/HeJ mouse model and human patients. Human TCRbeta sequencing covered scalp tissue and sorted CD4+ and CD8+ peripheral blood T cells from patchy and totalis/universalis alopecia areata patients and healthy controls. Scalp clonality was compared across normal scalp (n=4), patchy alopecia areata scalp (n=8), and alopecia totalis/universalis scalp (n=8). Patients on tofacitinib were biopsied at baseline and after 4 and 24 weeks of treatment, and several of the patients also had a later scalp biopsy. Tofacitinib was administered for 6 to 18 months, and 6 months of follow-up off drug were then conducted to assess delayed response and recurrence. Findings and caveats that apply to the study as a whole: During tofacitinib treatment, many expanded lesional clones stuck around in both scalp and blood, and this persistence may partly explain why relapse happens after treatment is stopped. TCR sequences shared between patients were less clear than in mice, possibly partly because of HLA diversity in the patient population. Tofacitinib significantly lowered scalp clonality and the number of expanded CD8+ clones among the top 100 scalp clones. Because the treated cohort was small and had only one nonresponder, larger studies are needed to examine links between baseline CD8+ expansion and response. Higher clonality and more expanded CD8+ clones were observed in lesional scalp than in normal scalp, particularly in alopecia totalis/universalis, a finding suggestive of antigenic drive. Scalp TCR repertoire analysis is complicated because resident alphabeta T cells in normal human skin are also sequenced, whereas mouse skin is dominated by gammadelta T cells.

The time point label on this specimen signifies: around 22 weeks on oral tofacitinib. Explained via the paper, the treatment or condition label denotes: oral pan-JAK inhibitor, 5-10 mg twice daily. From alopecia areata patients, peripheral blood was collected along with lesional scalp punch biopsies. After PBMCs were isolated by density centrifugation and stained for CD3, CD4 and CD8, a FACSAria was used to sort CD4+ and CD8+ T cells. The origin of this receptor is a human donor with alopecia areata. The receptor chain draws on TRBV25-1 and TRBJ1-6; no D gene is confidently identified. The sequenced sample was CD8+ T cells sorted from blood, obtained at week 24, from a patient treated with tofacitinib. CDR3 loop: CASSERGPRRAPLHF. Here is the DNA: TGTGCCAGCAGTGAACGAGGCCCAAGACGGGCGCCCCTCCACTTT.